This T cell receptor (beta chain) came from a study of T cell repertoires in cytomegalovirus infection. As for the study in general: It can be stated that public TCR beta signatures indicated CMV infection as well as a matching HLA type. Study conclusions and caveats: Summed frequency of public TCR beta families distinguished CMV carriers with the relevant HLA.

This CDR3 has 11 residues. The V end was cut by 6 bases, the J end by 2 bases, with 4 bases between. This clonotype was picked up many times. Its antigen is still unknown. Using its own MiXCR run on the reads, TCRdb lists one record per CDR3 protein. The sample records about 260,000 distinct CDR3 sequences, approximately 9% being singletons. This TCR was sampled from a human donor in good health (CMV status not recorded). Some clones in this sample may be carry-over from other donors' samples. The chain combines TRBV12-3 or TRBV12-4 with TRBJ1-1; no clear D. Specimen: PBMCs. CDR3 residues: CASRINTEAFF. The DNA for the CDR3 is TGTGCCAGCAGAATTAACACTGAAGCTTTCTTT.